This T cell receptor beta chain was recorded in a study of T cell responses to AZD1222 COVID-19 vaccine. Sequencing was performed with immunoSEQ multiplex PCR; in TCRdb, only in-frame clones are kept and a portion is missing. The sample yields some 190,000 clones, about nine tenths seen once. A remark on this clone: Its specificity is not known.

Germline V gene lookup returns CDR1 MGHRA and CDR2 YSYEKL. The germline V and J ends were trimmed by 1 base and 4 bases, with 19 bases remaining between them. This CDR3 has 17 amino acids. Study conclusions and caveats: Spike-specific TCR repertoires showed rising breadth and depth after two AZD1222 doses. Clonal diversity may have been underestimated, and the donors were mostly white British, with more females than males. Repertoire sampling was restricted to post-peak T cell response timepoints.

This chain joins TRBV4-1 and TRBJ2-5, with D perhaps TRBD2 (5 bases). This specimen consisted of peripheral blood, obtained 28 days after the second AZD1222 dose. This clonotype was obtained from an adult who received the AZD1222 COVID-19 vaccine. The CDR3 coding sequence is TGCGCCAGCAGCCAAGGGCTTAGCCGCCGTGCGGGAGAGACCCAGTACTTC. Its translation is CASSQGLSRRAGETQYF.